This T cell receptor beta chain is from a study of cytomegalovirus exposure and HLA in healthy donors. General study results and limits: HLA alleles showed associations with around 15,000 TCR beta sequences in a later analysis, at a 0.05 false discovery rate. The later analysis indicated that the majority of CMV-associated TCR beta chains appeared HLA-restricted. TCR beta V segments were, for the most part, productive about 87% or about 30% of the time in an earlier analysis.

Trimming left V 3 bases short and J 5 bases short, with 16 bases between. The CDR3 has 15 amino acids. In germline, CDR1 is SGHNT, CDR2 YENEEA. PCR was performed using 60 Vbeta and 13 Jbeta primers. Measured with immunoSEQ multiplex PCR; TCRdb has only the in-frame clones, and not every one. The table lists about 59,000 clones. Concerning this clone itself: What it recognizes is unknown.

The sequenced sample consisted of PBMCs. This chain connects TRBV11-3 to TRBJ2-5; possible D gene TRBD2, 6 bases. This receptor was identified in a man aged 30 to 45 in good health and CMV-seropositive. CDR3 residues: CASSFKRSRGETQYF. CDR3 nucleotides: TGTGCCAGCAGCTTCAAGAGGTCCCGGGGGGAGACCCAGTACTTC.